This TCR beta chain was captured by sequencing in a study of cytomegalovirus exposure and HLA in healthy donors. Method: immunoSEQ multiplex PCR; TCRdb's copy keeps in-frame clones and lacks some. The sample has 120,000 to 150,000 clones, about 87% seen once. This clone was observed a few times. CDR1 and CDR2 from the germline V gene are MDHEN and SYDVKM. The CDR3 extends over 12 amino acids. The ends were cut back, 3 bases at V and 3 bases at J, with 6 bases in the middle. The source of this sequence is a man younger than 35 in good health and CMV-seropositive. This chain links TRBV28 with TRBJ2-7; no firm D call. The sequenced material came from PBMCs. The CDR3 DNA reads TGTGCCAGCAGTTTGCGCCTCTACGAGCAGTACTTC. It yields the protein CASSLRLYEQYF. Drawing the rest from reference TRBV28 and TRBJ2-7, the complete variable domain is DVKVTQSSRYLVKRTGEKVFLECVQDMDHENMFWYRQDPGLGLRLIYFSYDVKMKEKGDIPEGYSVSREKKERFSLILESASTNQTSMYLCASSLRLYEQYFGPGTRLTVT.